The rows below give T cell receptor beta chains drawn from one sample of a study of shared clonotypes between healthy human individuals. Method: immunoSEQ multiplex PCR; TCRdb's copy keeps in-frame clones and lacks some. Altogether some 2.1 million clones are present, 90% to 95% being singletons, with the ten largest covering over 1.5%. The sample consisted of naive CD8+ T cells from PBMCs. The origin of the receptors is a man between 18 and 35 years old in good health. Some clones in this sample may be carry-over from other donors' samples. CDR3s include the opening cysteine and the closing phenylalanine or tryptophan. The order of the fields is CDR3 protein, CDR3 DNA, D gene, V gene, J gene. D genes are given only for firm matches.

CDR3aa: CASDRYNEQFF; CDR3nt: TGTGCCAGCGACCGCTACAATGAGCAGTTCTTC; d_gene: NA; v_gene: TRBV2; j_gene: TRBJ2-1
CDR3aa: CAEGELYQPQHF; CDR3nt: TGTGCCGAGGGGGAACTCTATCAGCCCCAGCATTTT; d_gene: NA; v_gene: TRBV28; j_gene: TRBJ1-5
CDR3aa: CSVGGLAGHTTYEQYF; CDR3nt: TGCAGCGTCGGGGGCCTAGCGGGGCATACTACCTACGAGCAGTACTTC; d_gene: TRBD2; v_gene: TRBV29-1; j_gene: TRBJ2-7
CDR3aa: CASSVAAGGPIETQYF; CDR3nt: TGTGCCAGCAGCGTAGCGGCGGGAGGGCCTATAGAGACCCAGTACTTC; d_gene: TRBD2; v_gene: TRBV9; j_gene: TRBJ2-5
CDR3aa: CASSLRDRGPKTEAFF; CDR3nt: TGTGCCAGCAGCCTCCGGGACAGGGGCCCGAAGACTGAAGCTTTCTTT; d_gene: TRBD1; v_gene: TRBV11-2; j_gene: TRBJ1-1
CDR3aa: CASTSRGAGLAYEQYF; CDR3nt: TGTGCCAGCACCTCGAGAGGAGCGGGGCTGGCCTACGAGCAGTACTTC; d_gene: TRBD2; v_gene: TRBV28; j_gene: TRBJ2-7
CDR3aa: CASSLEAWGNQPQHF; CDR3nt: TGTGCCAGCAGCTTAGAGGCTTGGGGCAATCAGCCCCAGCATTTT; d_gene: NA; v_gene: TRBV7-2; j_gene: TRBJ1-5
CDR3aa: CATSTKLTGRDSNQPQHF; CDR3nt: TGTGCCACCAGCACAAAATTGACAGGGCGGGACAGCAATCAGCCCCAGCATTTT; d_gene: TRBD1; v_gene: TRBV15; j_gene: TRBJ1-5
CDR3aa: CASTPPYGYTF; CDR3nt: TGTGCCAGCACCCCCCCTTATGGCTACACCTTC; d_gene: NA; v_gene: TRBV27; j_gene: TRBJ1-2
CDR3aa: CASSTQGNQPQHF; CDR3nt: TGTGCCAGCAGTACCCAGGGAAATCAGCCCCAGCATTTT; d_gene: NA; v_gene: TRBV27; j_gene: TRBJ1-5
CDR3aa: CASSVYRAGELFF; CDR3nt: TGTGCCAGCAGTGTCTACAGGGCCGGGGAGCTGTTTTTT; d_gene: NA; v_gene: TRBV27; j_gene: TRBJ2-2